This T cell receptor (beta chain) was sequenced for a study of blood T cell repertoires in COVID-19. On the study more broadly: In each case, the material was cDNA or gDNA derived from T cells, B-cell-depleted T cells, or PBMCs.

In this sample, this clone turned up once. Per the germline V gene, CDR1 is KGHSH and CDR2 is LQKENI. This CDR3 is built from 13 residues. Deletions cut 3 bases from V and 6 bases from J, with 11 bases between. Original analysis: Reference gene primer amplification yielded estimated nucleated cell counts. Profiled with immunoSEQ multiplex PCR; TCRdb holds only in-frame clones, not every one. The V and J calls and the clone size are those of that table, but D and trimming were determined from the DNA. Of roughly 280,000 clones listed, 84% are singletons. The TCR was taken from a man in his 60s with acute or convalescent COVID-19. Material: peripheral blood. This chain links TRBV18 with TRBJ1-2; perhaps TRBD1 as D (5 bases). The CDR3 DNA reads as TGTGCCAGCTCACCGCAGGGTACTCATGGCTACACCTTC. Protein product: CASSPQGTHGYTF.